A single sample is the source of the 6 T cell receptor beta chains below, sequenced in a study of CD4 T cells in relation to SARS-CoV-2 and coronaviruses. The unexposed donors gave CD4+ T cells in 2011-2018, prior to COVID-19. Isolation of CD4+ T cells took place after less than twelve days in culture. Profiling relied on immunoSEQ multiplex PCR, and the TCRdb table lists in-frame clones only, not all of them. The sample carries approximately 25,000 clones, 70% to 75% recorded once. The antigens of these receptors remain unknown. What was sequenced was CD4+ T cells from PBMCs, cultured in vitro. The receptors were gathered from a human donor in good health.

The genes are TRBV3-1 (or the pseudogene TRBV3-2) and TRBJ1-5; no reliable D call. This CDR3 region has 16 residues. V was trimmed by 1 base and J by 4 bases, leaving 14 bases between them. CDR1 is LGHDT and CDR2 is YNNKEL in the germline V gene (reference sequence). CDR3 DNA: TGTGCCAGCAGCCAAGGACTCCCGGTGGCTAATCAGCCCCAGCATTTT. Translated, it gives CASSQGLPVANQPQHF.

V is TRBV6-5 and J is TRBJ2-2; 11 bases agree with TRBD1. The CDR3 sequence is 15 residues long. The V gene's germline CDR1 is MNHEY and CDR2 SVGAGI. The V gene end was trimmed by 6 bases and the J gene end by 6 bases; junction bases not matched to a gene: 6. CDR3 protein: CASSAPGQGAGELFF. CDR3 nucleotide sequence: TGTGCCAGCAGCGCACCGGGACAGGGGGCCGGGGAGCTGTTTTTT.

CDR3 sequence reads: CASSSGTSGVYNEQFF. CDR3 DNA: TGTGCCAGCAGCTCGGGGACTAGCGGTGTGTACAATGAGCAGTTCTTC. The chain employs TRBV11-2 and TRBJ2-1; 11 bases match TRBD2. Trimming removed 4 bases from V and 4 bases from J; junction bases left unmatched: 6. The germline CDR1 and CDR2 sequences are SGHAT and FQNNGV. The CDR3 sequence is 16 residues long.

This rearrangement joins TRBV12-3 or TRBV12-4 to TRBJ1-2; no clear D gene. V was clipped by 3 bases and J by 2 bases, with 7 bases between them. CDR3 length: 13 amino acids. The CDR3: CASSFKVNYGYTF. The CDR3 nucleotides read TGTGCCAGCAGTTTTAAGGTGAACTATGGCTACACCTTC.

The chain couples TRBV18 to TRBJ2-4; 10 bases match TRBD1. The CDR3 has 14 amino acids. The ends lost 4 bases at V and 7 bases at J; junction bases unmatched: 4. Germline V gene lookup returns CDR1 KGHSH and CDR2 LQKENI. The CDR3 protein is CASSQDRGGNIQYF. The CDR3 DNA follows: TGTGCCAGCTCACAGGACAGGGGGGGGAACATTCAGTACTTC.

The V and J genes are TRBV18 and TRBJ2-1; 7 bases are a match to TRBD2. J lost 5 bases, V lost 2 bases, and 6 bases had no gene match. The germline V gene has CDR1 KGHSH and CDR2 LQKENI. This CDR3 is built from 15 residues. CDR3 in DNA: TGTGCCAGCTCACCAAGGACTAGGGGAGACAATGAGCAGTTCTTC. Translated, it gives CASSPRTRGDNEQFF.